Below, one T cell receptor beta chain is given with its context. J lost 0 bases, V lost 6 bases, and 5 bases had no gene match. Germline loops: CDR1 SGHTA, CDR2 FQGNSA. CDR3 length equals 16 residues. The data are from a study of blood T cell repertoires in COVID-19. The protocol was immunoSEQ multiplex PCR, while the TCRdb copy is restricted to in-frame clones and leaves out a portion. The sample lists about 180,000 clones; about 90% were seen once. The chain joins TRBV7-2 to TRBJ2-2, with 9 bases identical to TRBD2. The sequenced sample was PBMCs or T cells enriched from blood (not recorded which). This TCR was recovered from a woman under 30 who had recovered from COVID-19. CDR3: CASSRRLAANTGELFF. The CDR3 DNA reads as TGTGCCAGCAGTCGTAGACTAGCGGCGAACACCGGGGAGCTGTTTTTT.